What follows describes a single T cell receptor beta chain. Its antigen remains unidentified. Within one base of it there is no much larger clone, and no base qualities were kept. Samples from volunteer blood donors who had recovered from COVID-19 were contributed by a second Seattle source. The collaborating institutions used their own protocols to collect whole blood in K2EDTA tubes. For TCRbeta analysis, collaborator samples were shipped as frozen whole blood, as isolated PBMCs, or as DNA extracted from either sample type. TCRbeta CDR3 regions were amplified from genomic DNA using the immunoSEQ Assay, a bias-controlled multiplex PCR. The study's own analysis went as follows. Nucleated cell counts per sample were estimated from amplification of reference gene primers within the assay. To quantify the absolute abundance of each unique TCRbeta CDR3 rearrangement, sequence reads were collapsed and filtered. For each sample, productive Simpson clonality was calculated as the square root of Simpson's diversity index across productive rearrangements. TCRdb re-hosts the immuneACCESS table, in-frame sequences only. Its copies lack some clones; in the studies checked, an unresolved V gene accounts for under half of them, and the cause for the rest is not known. D and trimming were read from the DNA, whereas the V and J calls and clone size are those reported in that table. This sample gives about 240,000 clones in total; about 85% of them show up just once. The ten largest clones represent 6% to 9% of the sample.

These data are taken from a study of blood T cell repertoires in COVID-19 (dated by TCRdb to 2018 to 2021). In the study overall: Samples covering the acute and convalescent phases of COVID-19 were provided by collaborators in the United States, Italy and Spain. The prospective study material was composed of cDNA or gDNA derived from T cells, B-cell-depleted T cells, or PBMCs. The samples were drawn from the first 160 participants of the ongoing ImmuneRACE study and from 950 to 1,500 subjects provided by 6 global collaborators. Sample metadata almost always included a de-identified subject ID, COVID-19 status, age in years and sex. HLA class I and class II types, where available, came from metadata supplied by the sample provider rather than from assay-based typing. The repertoires were released in a freely available public database intended as a resource for research on the immune response to SARS-CoV-2. The dataset comprised deeply sampled blood TCRbeta repertoires from subjects exposed to, actively infected with, or recovered from COVID-19. Broad study findings and their caveats: Clinical and demographic metadata were provided uncurated, with the amount varying by source and participant.

From the cysteine up to the phenylalanine, the CDR3 has a length of 17 residues. The read is trimmed to its CDR3 DNA, 51 bases read in frame from base 1. CDR1 and CDR2 are drawn from the germline V gene (reference sequence): SEHNR, FQNEAQ. The junction shows trimming of 1 base on V and 3 bases on J, plus 13 bases between the germline ends. The sample comprised peripheral blood. The TCR comes from a man between 60 and 70 years old who had recovered from COVID-19. The chain is made from TRBV7-9 and TRBJ2-6; tentative D gene TRBD1, with 7 bases matching. CDR3 loop: CASSLGWRGRGANVLTF. The base sequence is TGTGCCAGCAGCTTAGGTTGGAGGGGGCGTGGGGCCAACGTCCTGACTTTC.